This T cell receptor (beta chain) was recorded in a study of blood T cells in healthy people across ages (dated by TCRdb to about 2015). Broadly, across the study: In model experiments, template switching captured roughly one uniquely barcoded TCR beta cDNA molecule for every two T cells. To track age-related changes in TCR beta repertoire diversity, the study relied on deep sequencing normalized with unique cDNA molecular identifiers. Donors were grouped into four age groups: young (average about 15 years), middle-aged (under 40), aged (around 56) and long-lived (just over 80). Using the same blood draw, the study looked at two additional independent replicas of 1 million unique cDNA reads for two donors, one aged 18 to 30 and the other aged 80 or older. Broader findings and caveats from the paper: A strong correlation was found between observed TCR beta diversity and the percentage of naive T cells measured by flow cytometry. Compared with the aged group, the long-lived group had more naive CD4+ T cells, fewer expanded clones and increased TCR diversity, a pattern suggesting age selection. As age increased, observed TCR beta diversity per million T cells dropped in a roughly linear way, and a significant reduction was already evident by age 40. Estimates of total diversity based on one million sequenced T cells were regarded as lower bounds and as underestimates. The CMV infection status of donors was not known, potentially confounding age-related changes in expanded clonotypes. Because profiling used bulk unsorted PBMCs, naive and antigen-experienced compartments could not be compared conclusively.

Systemically healthy Caucasian individuals from Russia, around 38 in total and aged roughly 6 to 100 years, were included as donors. Around 10 milliliters of peripheral blood were collected from each donor into EDTA-treated Vacutainer tubes. PBMCs were isolated by Ficoll-Paque density-gradient centrifugation, with at least 7 million obtained per sample. Trizol reagent was used to extract total RNA from the PBMCs, yielding at least 6 micrograms per sample. For every donor, an aliquot of PBMCs went through flow cytometry to measure the percentages of naive CD45RAhigh/CD27high T cells. The library was produced with 5' RACE. The reads were generated on an Illumina HiSeq 2500. A second PCR of roughly 7 to 12 cycles was performed with a sample-barcoded 5' primer and a J-beta primer mix. A template-switch 5' adaptor carrying 12 random nucleotides introduced a unique molecular identifier onto each TCR beta cDNA molecule. At least 3 million CDR3-containing paired-end reads were obtained from each sample. First-strand cDNA synthesis was performed from all RNA using the Mint cDNA synthesis kit, with priming by a TRBC-specific oligonucleotide. All cDNA was treated with uracil-DNA glycosylase and then went through a first 18-cycle PCR with the universal primers M1SS and BC2_uni_R. The paper's data handling went like this. For normalization, 1 million high-quality reads, each with a distinct molecular identifier, were randomly selected from each sample. Instead of being binned into consensus sequences, reads with shared molecular identifiers were discarded. MiTCR, set to a Q25 quality threshold and the strictest error-elimination algorithm, was used for CDR3 identification, clonotype clustering and error correction. A nonparametric unseen species model using Euler transformation provided a lower-bound estimate of total TCR beta diversity. Using fastp trimming at Q25 and MiXCR clonotype assembly, TCRdb reanalyzed the public sequencing data and kept in-frame beta chains. One record per CDR3 amino acid sequence lists the most common genes and DNA. The V and J calls, along with clone size, are taken from TCRdb and not from the paper's own processing. The sample contains approximately 580,000 distinct CDR3 sequences, approximately 25% of them found a single time. Together, the top ten hold roughly 10% of the sample.

The CDR3 covers 14 residues, taking in both the cysteine and the phenylalanine. Only the CDR3 region is kept as DNA, spanning 42 bases read in frame from base 1. V loses 1 base of germline sequence and J loses 7 bases, and the interval between the two ends is 8 bases. CDR1 is given as LGHDT and CDR2 as YNNKEL, both from the germline V gene (reference sequence). This clonotype has just a few counts. Its antigen is unknown. Qualities for individual bases were not recorded, and no much larger clone is one base off. The same sample was also studied in work on T cells of mothers and their children. The second study, in turn, reports: The donors were nine systemically healthy Caucasian individuals, made up of three mothers and their six children. cDNA synthesis consumed the entire amount of extracted RNA, loaded at about 1.6 ug RNA in each 15 ul reaction. In the second PCR, the M1S primer introduced both the sample barcodes and 2-4 random nucleotides. Over 9.5 million TCR beta CDR3 reads were obtained for each mother, and 2.5 million to 3 million reads were obtained for each child. TCR recombination output is similarly shaped by thymic selection in related and unrelated pairs, with a minor effect exerted by inherited differences. Related mother-child pairs always showed normalized repertoire overlap that was slightly higher than in unrelated mother-child pairs, though the difference was never significant. Persistent microchimeric T cell clones were not detected, at a sensitivity of approximately 100 clones per million clonotypes. The study used deep NGS to compare TCR beta repertoires of mothers and children, seeking features distinguishing related mother-child pairs from unrelated individuals. On average, the children were about 10 +/- 4 years old, while the mothers were 40 +/- 4 years old. After adapter ligation with NEBNext reagents, the libraries were sequenced on Illumina HiSeq 2000 with 100+100 nt paired-end reads. Mother and child libraries were prepared a month apart and sequenced in separate runs to prevent cross-contamination. Between roughly 500,000 and 2,000,000 distinct TCR beta clonotypes were identified per donor. Naive TCR beta clonotypes were estimated from low-frequency clonotypes matched to each donor's FACS-determined naive share, without sorting.

The sequence came from a boy under 18 in good health. Sequencing was performed on blood. The sequence is built from TRBV3-1 and TRBJ1-6, with the D segment identity uncertain. The DNA sequence is as follows: TGTGCCAGCAGCCAAGTAAAAGGGAATTCACCCCTCCACTTT. Translated, it reads CASSQVKGNSPLHF.